Below are 19 T cell receptor beta chains sequenced from a single sample in a study of siplizumab effects on memory and regulatory T cells. The protocol was immunoSEQ multiplex PCR, while the TCRdb copy is restricted to in-frame clones and leaves out a portion. The table records about 110,000 clones, 80% to 95% of them present only once. The sample was CD4+ T cells sorted from blood. The receptor source for this set is a human donor in good health.

The chain recombines TRBV5-8 with TRBJ2-5; 10 bases are a match to TRBD2. Per the germline V gene, CDR1 is SGHTS and CDR2 is YDEGEE. With V trimmed by 1 base and J by 4 bases, 10 bases remained unmatched. This CDR3 spans 17 amino acids. DNA of the CDR3: TGTGCCAGCAGCTTGTGGACTAGCGGAGAGAGCTCAGAGACCCAGTACTTC. Its protein product is CASSLWTSGESSETQYF. The whole variable domain, filled in from reference TRBV5-8 and TRBJ2-5, reads EAGVTQSPTHLIKTRGQQATLRCSPISGHTSVYWYQQALGLGLQFLLWYDEGEERNRGNFPPRFSGRQFPNYSSELNVNALELEDSALYLCASSLWTSGESSETQYFGPGTRLLVL.

This chain uses TRBV15 with TRBJ2-7; possibly TRBD1 for D (7 bases). Trimming took 3 bases from V and 2 from J, leaving 17 bases between them. The CDR3 totals 16 residues. CDR1 LNHNV and CDR2 YYDKDF come from the germline V gene (reference sequence). This CDR3 is CATSRGGRGPTYEQYF. CDR3 coding DNA: TGTGCCACCAGCAGGGGAGGAAGGGGGCCTACCTACGAGCAGTACTTC.

V is TRBV6-5 and J is TRBJ2-7; D uncertain. In germline, CDR1 is MNHEY, CDR2 SVGAGI. V was trimmed by 3 bases and J by 0 bases, leaving 9 bases between them. This CDR3 contains 14 residues. CDR3 in amino acids: CASSYLRFSYEQYF. In nucleotides, the CDR3 is TGTGCCAGCAGTTATTTGCGGTTCTCCTACGAGCAGTACTTC.

The chain recombines TRBV5-5 with TRBJ1-1; 8 nucleotides agree with TRBD1. CDR3 length: 15 amino acids. V lost 5 bases and J lost 7; bases outside the gene matches: 13. The germline V gene encodes CDR1 SGHKS and CDR2 YYEKEE (reference sequence). CDR3 residues: CASRAGTGWIGEAFF. Here the CDR3 DNA reads TGTGCCAGCAGGGCCGGGACAGGCTGGATAGGTGAAGCTTTCTTT.

The chain couples TRBV9 to TRBJ1-2; D is unclear. V lost 0 bases and J 7 bases, leaving 13 bases between the germline ends. The CDR3 has 14 amino acids. Germline lookup yields CDR1 SGDLS and CDR2 YYNGEE. This CDR3 reads CASSVGLKESGYTF. The CDR3 DNA sequence: TGTGCCAGCAGCGTAGGTCTGAAAGAATCTGGCTACACCTTC.

The chain couples TRBV19 to TRBJ1-3; the D gene is possibly TRBD1 (5 bases). Germline CDR1 reads LNHDA; CDR2 reads SQIVND (reference sequence). This CDR3 has 17 amino acids. V was pared by 1 base and J by 4 bases, with 17 bases between. DNA for the CDR3: TGTGCCAGTAGTATAGCCCTGTACAGGTGGGTAGGAAACACCATATATTTT. This encodes CASSIALYRWVGNTIYF.

J is TRBJ1-2 and V is TRBV6-5; D is unclear. Germline lookup yields CDR1 MNHEY and CDR2 SVGAGI. The CDR3 loop spans 13 amino acids. Trimming cost V 5 bases and J 4 bases, with 11 bases left between them. The CDR3 bases are TGTGCCAGCAGTCAATATACCGGCTATGGCTACACCTTC. Amino acids: CASSQYTGYGYTF.

V usage is TRBV4-2 and J usage is TRBJ2-2; TRBD1 or TRBD2 may be the D gene (5 bases each). Trimming stripped 1 base from V and 2 bases from J, with 14 bases between. Germline lookup yields CDR1 LGHNA and CDR2 YNFKEQ. The CDR3 extends over 17 amino acids. As DNA, the CDR3 is TGTGCCAGCAGCCAAGTAACGGGGCAAGTTAACACCGGGGAGCTGTTTTTT. This sequence encodes CASSQVTGQVNTGELFF.

The chain combines TRBV6-6 with TRBJ1-5; D remains ambiguous. Trimming took off 6 bases at V and 2 bases at J, with 14 bases between the two ends. CDR1 is MNHNY, CDR2 SVGAGI, per germline (reference sequence). The CDR3 totals 15 residues. The CDR3 reads CASSLNPTGNQPQHF. The CDR3 DNA reads as TGTGCCAGCAGCTTGAATCCAACGGGCAATCAGCCCCAGCATTTT.

Points on this clone: A read error may produce the germline difference seen at one junction end. This chain uses TRBV2 with TRBJ2-5; the match to TRBD1 covers 10 bases. This CDR3 region has 18 residues. Germline V gene sequence: CDR1 SNHLY, CDR2 FYNNEI. DNA for the CDR3: TGTGCCAGCCGTGAAACCAAACCGCCGGGACAGGGGATAAAGACCCAGTACTTC. Protein product: CASRETKPPGQGIKTQYF.

The CDR3 DNA reads as TGTGCCAGCAGCCAAACGGGGGGCCAAGAGACCCAGTACTTC. Encoded protein: CASSQTGGQETQYF. The genes are TRBV7-9 and TRBJ2-5, with 7 nucleotides matching TRBD2. Germline CDR1 is SEHNR and CDR2 is FQNEAQ (reference sequence). Losses at the gene ends were 5 bases for V and 1 base for J; bases not matched to a gene: 4. The CDR3 has 14 amino acids.

The chain joins TRBV13 to TRBJ1-2; D may be TRBD1 (5 bases). The V and J ends lost 1 base and 8 bases respectively, with 8 bases between them. CDR1 is PRHDT and CDR2 is FYEKMQ in the germline V gene (reference sequence). CDR3 length equals 12 residues. The CDR3 region has the DNA TGTGCCAGCAGCTTAGATCGGGGCGGCTACACCTTC. It is translated as CASSLDRGGYTF.

The chain employs TRBV5-8 and TRBJ1-1; D is ambiguous. The V and J ends lost 5 bases and 4 bases respectively, with 18 bases between them. Germline loops: CDR1 SGHTS, CDR2 YDEGEE. The CDR3 is made up of 15 amino acids. CDR3: CASSKGQALGTEAFF. DNA of the CDR3: TGTGCCAGCAGTAAAGGGCAGGCCCTCGGCACTGAAGCTTTCTTT.

This sequence joins TRBV6-5 and TRBJ2-5; no definite D call. The germline V gene encodes CDR1 MNHEY and CDR2 SVGAGI. The CDR3 consists of 15 residues. Deletions cut 7 bases from V and 0 bases from J, with 15 bases between. The CDR3 DNA follows: TGTGCCAGCAAACTCCAAGCACGGTACCAAGAGACCCAGTACTTC. Residues: CASKLQARYQETQYF.

This clone was counted once. This chain uses TRBV18 with TRBJ1-1; D is ambiguous. CDR3 length: 14 residues. The V gene lost 1 base and the J gene lost 1 base, with 7 bases spanning the gap. The germline CDR1 and CDR2 sequences are KGHSH and LQKENI. CDR3 in amino acids: CASSPQVPNTEAFF. The CDR3 DNA reads as TGTGCCAGCTCACCACAGGTTCCGAACACTGAAGCTTTCTTT.

The rearrangement joins TRBV15 to TRBJ2-1; D uncertain. The CDR3 length is 15 residues. Germline V gene data show CDR1 as LNHNV and CDR2 as YYDKDF (reference sequence). V was cut by 1 base and J by 4 bases, with 11 bases left in between. CDR3 residues: CATSRVLGGYNEQFF. In DNA form, the CDR3 reads TGTGCCACCAGCAGAGTTCTGGGCGGATACAATGAGCAGTTCTTC.

The rearrangement links TRBV7-9 to TRBJ2-5; the match to TRBD1 covers 9 bases. This CDR3 comprises 15 residues. Germline values: CDR1 SEHNR, CDR2 FQNEAQ (reference sequence). Unmatched junction bases numbered 9, after V lost 5 bases and J lost 5 bases. The CDR3 reads CASSPRTGDRETQYF. CDR3 DNA sequence: TGTGCCAGCAGCCCAAGGACAGGGGACAGGGAGACCCAGTACTTC.

The V gene is TRBV2, the J gene TRBJ2-3, with D hard to call. Trimming removed 6 bases at V and 0 bases at J, with 16 bases between. Germline CDR1 reads SNHLY; CDR2 reads FYNNEI. The CDR3 spans 16 residues. The CDR3 nucleotides read TGTGCCAGCAGCGGAACTGGATTGCGGAGCACAGATACGCAGTATTTT. Translating gives CASSGTGLRSTDTQYF. Looking up the rest from reference TRBV2 and TRBJ2-3 gives the full variable domain: EPEVTQTPSHQVTQMGQEVILRCVPISNHLYFYWYRQILGQKVEFLVSFYNNEISEKSEIFDDQFSVERPDGSNFTLKIRSTKLEDSAMYFCASSGTGLRSTDTQYFGPGTRLTVL.

The V and J genes are TRBV7-2 and TRBJ1-4; unclear D gene. Deletions cut 4 bases from V and 7 bases from J, with 10 bases between. The CDR3 covers 13 residues. Germline loops: CDR1 SGHTA, CDR2 FQGNSA. In nucleotides, the CDR3 is TGTGCCAGCAGCTGGGCCCCTACTGAAAAACTGTTTTTT. Its protein product is CASSWAPTEKLFF. The complete variable domain, with remaining parts taken from reference TRBV7-2 and TRBJ1-4, reads GAGVSQSPSNKVTEKGKDVELRCDPISGHTALYWYRQSLGQGLEFLIYFQGNSAPDKSGLPSDRFSAERTGGSVSTLTIQRTQQEDSAVYLCASSWAPTEKLFFGSGTQLSVL.